Reported below is one T cell receptor (beta chain). Its antigen target is currently unknown. Base qualities were left out, and no much larger clone turns up one base away. The source of the sample is a study of cytomegalovirus exposure and HLA in healthy donors (dated by TCRdb to 2016 to 2017). Background for the entire study: The 550 to 750 repertoires of the first cohort and the 110 or so validation repertoires were produced on the same platform, according to a later analysis. High-throughput TCR immunosequencing, statistical association of individual TCRs with disease status, and machine learning were combined to predict cytomegalovirus infection status. The study aimed to test whether cataloging public T cell receptors could reveal signatures of past pathogen exposure. In addition to the first cohort of 650 to 800 subjects, a separate validation cohort of around 110 different subjects was used.

Study-wide conclusions, independent of this receptor: In vitro tests confirmed that a few of the cytomegalovirus-associated TCR beta chains recognize cytomegalovirus antigens. Subsequent analysis determined that TCRs grouped into clusters in the first cohort also showed a tendency toward co-occurrence across the roughly 120 validation repertoires, and 85% to 95% of cluster scores exceeded 0. The study gave a list of 150 to 200 TCR beta chains associated with cytomegalovirus. The classifier was reported to diagnose cytomegalovirus status with high specificity and sensitivity in both the original and validation cohorts. Most TCR sequences were seen in very few donors, while some public TCRs were found in many individuals. It was suggested by the authors that the approach could potentially be generalized to other disease states and immunological phenotypes. A later analysis had no HLA typing for the validation cohort, so co-occurrence there was scored across all 130 or so repertoires.

Donors formed part of the validation cohort, which comprised 120 subjects and was distinct from the first cohort of under 850 subjects. Its CDR3 holds 14 amino acids, cysteine through phenylalanine. Only the CDR3 part of the read is kept: 42 bases, read in frame from the first base. CDR1 SGHTA and CDR2 FQGNSA are derived from the germline V gene. V drops 1 base and J drops 9 bases, leaving 13 bases in between. Libraries were constructed by the immunoSEQ multiplex PCR assay. The authors' analysis ran thus. To diagnose cytomegalovirus status from the catalog of TCR beta chain sequences, a statistical classification framework was built. TCRdb took over this immuneACCESS table, retaining in-frame rearrangements with V and J assigned. Such tables are incomplete; in checked studies, under half of the missing clones stem from an unresolved V gene, and the remainder is unexplained. The V and J calls and the clone size are those of that table, but D and trimming were determined from the DNA. Recorded for this sample are about 180,000 clones; approximately 87% of them occurred a single time. The ten largest clones take up about 1.5% of the sample.

The clonotype originates from a woman in her thirties in good health and CMV-seronegative. The sequence joins TRBV7-2 to TRBJ1-5; D gene: possibly TRBD1, on 5 matching bases. Specimen: PBMCs. The bases read TGTGCCAGCAGCTTAGGAGACAGTGGGCGGCCCCAGCATTTT. It encodes CASSLGDSGRPQHF.